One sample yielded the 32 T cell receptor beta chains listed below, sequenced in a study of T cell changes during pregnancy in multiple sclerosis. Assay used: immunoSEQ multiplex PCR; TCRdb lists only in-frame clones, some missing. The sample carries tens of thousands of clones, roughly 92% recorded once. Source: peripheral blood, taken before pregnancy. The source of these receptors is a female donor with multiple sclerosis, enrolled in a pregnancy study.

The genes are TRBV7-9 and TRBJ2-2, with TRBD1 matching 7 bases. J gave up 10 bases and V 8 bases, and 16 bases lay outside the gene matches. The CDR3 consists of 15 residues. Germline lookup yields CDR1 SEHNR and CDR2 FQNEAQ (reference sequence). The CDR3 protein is CASEGEQGELEELFF. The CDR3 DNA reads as TGTGCCAGCGAGGGTGAGCAGGGGGAGTTGGAGGAGCTGTTTTTT.

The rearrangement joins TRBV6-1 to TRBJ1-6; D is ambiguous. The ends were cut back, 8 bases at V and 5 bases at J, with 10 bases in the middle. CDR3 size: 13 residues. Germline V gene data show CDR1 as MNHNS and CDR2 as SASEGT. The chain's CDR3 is CASGLQDNSPLHF. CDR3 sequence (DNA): TGTGCCAGCGGACTGCAGGATAATTCACCCCTCCACTTT.

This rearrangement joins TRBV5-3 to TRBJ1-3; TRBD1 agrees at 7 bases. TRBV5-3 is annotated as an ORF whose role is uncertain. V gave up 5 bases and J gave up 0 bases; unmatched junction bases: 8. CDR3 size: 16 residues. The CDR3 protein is CARSAPGQSSGNTIYF. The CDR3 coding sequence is TGTGCCAGAAGTGCTCCGGGACAGAGCTCTGGAAACACCATATATTTT.

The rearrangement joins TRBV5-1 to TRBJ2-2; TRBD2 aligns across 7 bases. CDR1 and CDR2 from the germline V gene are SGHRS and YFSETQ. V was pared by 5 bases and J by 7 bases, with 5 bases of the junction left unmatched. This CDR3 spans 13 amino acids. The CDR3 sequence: CASSRRGDGELFF. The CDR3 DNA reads TGCGCCAGCAGTCGTCGGGGGGACGGGGAGCTGTTTTTT.

The CDR3 protein is CASLGTGGAEQYF. The DNA for the CDR3 is TGTGCCAGCCTAGGGACAGGGGGCGCCGAGCAGTACTTC. The V call is TRBV6-6, the J call TRBJ2-7; 12 bases fit TRBD1. V lost 8 bases and J lost 6; bases outside the gene matches: 5. The CDR3 runs to 13 residues. Looked up from germline, CDR1 is MNHNY and CDR2 is SVGAGI (reference sequence).

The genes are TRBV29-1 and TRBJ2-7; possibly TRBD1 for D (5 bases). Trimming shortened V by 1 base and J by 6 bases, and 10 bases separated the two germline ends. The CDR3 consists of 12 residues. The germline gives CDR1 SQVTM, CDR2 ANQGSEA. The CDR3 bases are TGCAGCGTTGAAGGCAGGGTTGGCGAGCAGTACTTC. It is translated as CSVEGRVGEQYF.

The CDR3 coding sequence is TGTGCCAGCAGCCAAGAACAGGCTAGCGGGAGATATGAGCAGTTCTTC. As protein: CASSQEQASGRYEQFF. The genes are TRBV14 and TRBJ2-1; 10 nucleotides line up with TRBD2. This CDR3 is built from 16 residues. V lost 0 bases, J lost 8 bases, and 7 bases stayed unmatched. The germline V gene has CDR1 SGHDN and CDR2 FVKESK.

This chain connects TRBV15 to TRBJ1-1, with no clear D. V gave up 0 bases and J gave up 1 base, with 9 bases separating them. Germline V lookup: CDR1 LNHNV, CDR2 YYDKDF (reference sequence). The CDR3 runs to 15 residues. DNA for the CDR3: TGTGCCACCAGCAGAGATGTTCGGGGGAACACTGAAGCTTTCTTT. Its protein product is CATSRDVRGNTEAFF.

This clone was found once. The CDR3 loop reads CASSLIGREGDEQFF. CDR3 nucleotides: TGTGCCAGCAGCTTAATTGGAAGGGAGGGGGATGAGCAGTTCTTC. J is TRBJ2-1 and V is TRBV7-3; D possibly corresponds to TRBD2 (7 bases). Per germline, CDR1 SGHTA and CDR2 FQGTGA. Deletions cut 1 base from V and 8 bases from J, with 15 bases between. There are 15 residues in the CDR3.

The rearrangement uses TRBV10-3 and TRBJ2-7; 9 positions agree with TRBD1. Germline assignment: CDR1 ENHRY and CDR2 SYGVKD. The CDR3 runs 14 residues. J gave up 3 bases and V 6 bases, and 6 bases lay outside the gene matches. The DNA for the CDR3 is TGTGCCATCAGCCGACAGGGGGAAGGCTACGAGCAGTACTTC. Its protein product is CAISRQGEGYEQYF.

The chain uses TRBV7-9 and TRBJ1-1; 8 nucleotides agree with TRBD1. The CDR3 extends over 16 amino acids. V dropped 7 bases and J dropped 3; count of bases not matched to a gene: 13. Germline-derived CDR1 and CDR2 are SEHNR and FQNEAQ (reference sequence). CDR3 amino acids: CASTSKPRGRHTEAFF. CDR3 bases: TGTGCCAGCACCTCGAAACCCAGGGGGCGGCACACTGAAGCTTTCTTT.

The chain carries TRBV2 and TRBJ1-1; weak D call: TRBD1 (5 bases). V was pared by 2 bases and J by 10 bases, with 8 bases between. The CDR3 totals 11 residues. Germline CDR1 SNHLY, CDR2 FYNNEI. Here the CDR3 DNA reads TGTGCCAGCAGTGAACAGGGAGGAGCTTTCTTT. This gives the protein CASSEQGGAFF.

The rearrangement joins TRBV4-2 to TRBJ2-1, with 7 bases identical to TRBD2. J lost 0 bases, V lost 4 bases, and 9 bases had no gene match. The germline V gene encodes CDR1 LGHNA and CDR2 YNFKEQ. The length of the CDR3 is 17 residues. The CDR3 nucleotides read TGTGCCAGCAGCCGGAGCACTAGCGAGAGCTCCTACAATGAGCAGTTCTTC. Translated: CASSRSTSESSYNEQFF.

CDR3: CASGPGNAYEQYF. CDR3 sequence (DNA): TGTGCCAGCGGTCCGGGTAACGCCTACGAGCAGTACTTC. The chain is built from TRBV25-1 and TRBJ2-7; no definite D call. This CDR3 has 13 amino acids. CDR1 and CDR2 (germline): MGHDK, SYGVNS. V was cut by 8 bases and J by 2 bases, with 13 bases left in between.

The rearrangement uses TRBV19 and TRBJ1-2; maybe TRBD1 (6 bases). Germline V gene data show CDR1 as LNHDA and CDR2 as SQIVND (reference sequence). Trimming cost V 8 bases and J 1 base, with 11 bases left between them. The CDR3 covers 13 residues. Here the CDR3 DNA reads TGTGCCAGTCAACAGGGATTTAACTATGGCTACACCTTC. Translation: CASQQGFNYGYTF.

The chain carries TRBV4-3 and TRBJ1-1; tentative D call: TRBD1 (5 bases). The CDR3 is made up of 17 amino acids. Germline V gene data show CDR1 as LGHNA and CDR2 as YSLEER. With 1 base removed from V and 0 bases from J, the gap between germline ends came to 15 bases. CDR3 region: CASSQGGQGWMNTEAFF. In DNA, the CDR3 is TGCGCCAGCAGCCAAGGTGGGCAGGGCTGGATGAACACTGAAGCTTTCTTT.

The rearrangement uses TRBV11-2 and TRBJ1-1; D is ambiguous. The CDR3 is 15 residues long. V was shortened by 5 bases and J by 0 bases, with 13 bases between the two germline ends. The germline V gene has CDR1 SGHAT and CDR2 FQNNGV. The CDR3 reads CASSRGATMNTEAFF. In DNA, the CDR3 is TGTGCCAGCAGCCGGGGAGCCACAATGAACACTGAAGCTTTCTTT.

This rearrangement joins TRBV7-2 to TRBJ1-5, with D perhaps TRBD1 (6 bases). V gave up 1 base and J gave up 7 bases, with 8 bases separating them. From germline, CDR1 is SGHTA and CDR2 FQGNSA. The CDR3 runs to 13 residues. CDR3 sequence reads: CASSLDRDQPQHF. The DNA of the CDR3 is TGTGCCAGCAGCTTAGACAGGGACCAGCCCCAGCATTTT. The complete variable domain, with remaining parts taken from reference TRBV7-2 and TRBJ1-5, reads GAGVSQSPSNKVTEKGKDVELRCDPISGHTALYWYRQSLGQGLEFLIYFQGNSAPDKSGLPSDRFSAERTGGSVSTLTIQRTQQEDSAVYLCASSLDRDQPQHFGDGTRLSIL.

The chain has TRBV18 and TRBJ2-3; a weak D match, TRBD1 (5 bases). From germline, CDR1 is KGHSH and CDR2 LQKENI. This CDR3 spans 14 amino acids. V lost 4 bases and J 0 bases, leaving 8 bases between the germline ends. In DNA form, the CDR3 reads TGTGCCAGCTCACAACAGGACAGCACAGATACGCAGTATTTT. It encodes CASSQQDSTDTQYF.

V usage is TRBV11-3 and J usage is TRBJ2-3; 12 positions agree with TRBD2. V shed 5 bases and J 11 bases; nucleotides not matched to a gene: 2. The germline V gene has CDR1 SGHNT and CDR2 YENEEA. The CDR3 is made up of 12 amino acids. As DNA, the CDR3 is TGTGCCAGCAGCGAGACTAGCGGGGGGCAGTATTTT. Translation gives CASSETSGGQYF. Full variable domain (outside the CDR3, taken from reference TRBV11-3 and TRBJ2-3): EAGVVQSPRYKIIEKKQPVAFWCNPISGHNTLYWYLQNLGQGPELLIRYENEEAVDDSQLPKDRFSAERLKGVDSTLKIQPAELGDSAVYLCASSETSGGQYFGPGTRLTVL.

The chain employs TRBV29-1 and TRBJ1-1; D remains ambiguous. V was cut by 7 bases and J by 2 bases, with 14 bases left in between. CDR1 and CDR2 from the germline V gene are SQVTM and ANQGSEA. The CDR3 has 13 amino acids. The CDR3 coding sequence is TGCAGCGGCGGCGAGGGCGGAAACACTGAAGCTTTCTTT. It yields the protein CSGGEGGNTEAFF.

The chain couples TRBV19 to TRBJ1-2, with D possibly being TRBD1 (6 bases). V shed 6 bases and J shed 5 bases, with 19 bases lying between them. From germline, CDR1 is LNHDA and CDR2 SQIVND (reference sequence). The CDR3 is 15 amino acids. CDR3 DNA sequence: TGTGCCAGTAGATATCCATCGAGGGGGTTGTATGGCTACACCTTC. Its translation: CASRYPSRGLYGYTF.

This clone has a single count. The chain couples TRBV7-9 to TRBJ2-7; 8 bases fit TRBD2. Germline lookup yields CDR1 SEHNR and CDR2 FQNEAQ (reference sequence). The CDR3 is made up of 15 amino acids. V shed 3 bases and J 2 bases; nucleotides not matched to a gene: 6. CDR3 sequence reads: CASSFSGTTPYEQYF. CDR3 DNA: TGTGCCAGCAGCTTTAGCGGGACTACCCCCTACGAGCAGTACTTC. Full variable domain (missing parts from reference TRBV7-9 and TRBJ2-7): DTGVSQNPRHKITKRGQNVTFRCDPISEHNRLYWYRQTLGQGPEFLTYFQNEAQLEKSRLLSDRFSAERPKGSFSTLEIQRTEQGDSAMYLCASSFSGTTPYEQYFGPGTRLTVT.

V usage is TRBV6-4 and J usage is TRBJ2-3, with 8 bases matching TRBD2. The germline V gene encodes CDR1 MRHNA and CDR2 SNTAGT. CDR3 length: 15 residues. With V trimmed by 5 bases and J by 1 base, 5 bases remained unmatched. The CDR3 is CASSSGSGGTDTQYF. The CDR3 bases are TGTGCCAGCAGTAGCGGGAGCGGCGGCACAGATACGCAGTATTTT.

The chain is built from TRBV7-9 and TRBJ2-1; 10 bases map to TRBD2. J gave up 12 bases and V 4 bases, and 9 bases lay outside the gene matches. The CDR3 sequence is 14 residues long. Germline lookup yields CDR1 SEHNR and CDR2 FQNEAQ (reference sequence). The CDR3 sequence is CASSSSRTSGWQFF. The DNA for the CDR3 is TGTGCCAGCAGCTCCAGCCGGACTAGCGGATGGCAGTTCTTC.

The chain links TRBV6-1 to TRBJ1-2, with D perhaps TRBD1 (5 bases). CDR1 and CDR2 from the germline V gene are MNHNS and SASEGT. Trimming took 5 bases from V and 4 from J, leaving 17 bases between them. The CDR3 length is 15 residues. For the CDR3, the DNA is TGTGCCAGCAGTCCCCGGGACTTGAGAGGCTATGGCTACACCTTC. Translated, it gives CASSPRDLRGYGYTF.

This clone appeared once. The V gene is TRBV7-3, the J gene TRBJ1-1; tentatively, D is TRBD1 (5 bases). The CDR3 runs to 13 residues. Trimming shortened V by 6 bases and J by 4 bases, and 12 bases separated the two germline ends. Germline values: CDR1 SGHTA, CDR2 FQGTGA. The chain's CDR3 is CASSSDIFTEAFF. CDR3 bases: TGTGCCAGCAGTTCGGACATTTTCACTGAAGCTTTCTTT.

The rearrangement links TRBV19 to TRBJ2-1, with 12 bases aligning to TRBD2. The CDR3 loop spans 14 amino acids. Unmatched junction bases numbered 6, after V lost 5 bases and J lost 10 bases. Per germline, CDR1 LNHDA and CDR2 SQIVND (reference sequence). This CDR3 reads CASSPTSGRGEQFF. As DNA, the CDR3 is TGTGCCAGTAGTCCGACTAGCGGGAGAGGGGAGCAGTTCTTC.

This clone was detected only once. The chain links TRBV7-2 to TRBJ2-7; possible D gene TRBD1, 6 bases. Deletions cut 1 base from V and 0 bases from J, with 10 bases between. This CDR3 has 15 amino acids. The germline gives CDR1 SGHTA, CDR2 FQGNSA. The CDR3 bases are TGTGCCAGCAGCTTAGACCCAGGGGCCTCCTACGAGCAGTACTTC. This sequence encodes CASSLDPGASYEQYF.

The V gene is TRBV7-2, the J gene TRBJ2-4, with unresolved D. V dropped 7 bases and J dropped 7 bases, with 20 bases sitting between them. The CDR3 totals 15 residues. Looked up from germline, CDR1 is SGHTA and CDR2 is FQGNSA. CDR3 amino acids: CASTLELFTGNIQYF. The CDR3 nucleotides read TGTGCCAGCACTCTAGAACTATTCACCGGGAACATTCAGTACTTC.

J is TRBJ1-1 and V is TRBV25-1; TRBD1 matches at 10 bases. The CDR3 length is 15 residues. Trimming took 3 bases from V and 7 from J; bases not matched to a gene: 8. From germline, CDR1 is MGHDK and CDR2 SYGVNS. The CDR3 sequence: CASSEGQGNLVEAFF. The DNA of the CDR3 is TGTGCCAGCAGTGAGGGACAGGGGAATTTGGTTGAAGCTTTCTTT.

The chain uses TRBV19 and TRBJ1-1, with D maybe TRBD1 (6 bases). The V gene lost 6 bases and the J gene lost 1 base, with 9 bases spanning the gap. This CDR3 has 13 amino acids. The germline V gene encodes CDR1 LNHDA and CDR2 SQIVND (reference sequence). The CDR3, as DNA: TGTGCCAGTAGACAGGGACAGAACACTGAAGCTTTCTTT. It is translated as CASRQGQNTEAFF.